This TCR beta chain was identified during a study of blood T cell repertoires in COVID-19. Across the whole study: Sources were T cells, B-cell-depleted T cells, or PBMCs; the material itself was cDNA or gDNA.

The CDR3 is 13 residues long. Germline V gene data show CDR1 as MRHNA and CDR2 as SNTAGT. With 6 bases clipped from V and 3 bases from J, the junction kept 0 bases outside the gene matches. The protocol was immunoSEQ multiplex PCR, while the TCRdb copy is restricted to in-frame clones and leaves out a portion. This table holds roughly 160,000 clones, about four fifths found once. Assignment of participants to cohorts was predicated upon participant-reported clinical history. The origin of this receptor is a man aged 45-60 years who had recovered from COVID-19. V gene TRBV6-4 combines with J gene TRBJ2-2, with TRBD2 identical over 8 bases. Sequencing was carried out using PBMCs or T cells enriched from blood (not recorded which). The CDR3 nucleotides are TGTGCCAGCAGCGGGGGGGACACCGGGGAGCTGTTTTTT. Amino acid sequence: CASSGGDTGELFF.